This TCR beta chain comes out of a study of PD-1 blockade in classical Hodgkin lymphoma. Of note for this clone: Antigen specificity is unknown.

Per the germline V gene, CDR1 is MNHEY and CDR2 is SVGAGI. Trimming took 0 bases from V and 6 from J, leaving 14 bases between them. CDR3 length: 15 amino acids. Whole-study results and caveats: Reported findings placed baseline TCR diversity lower in newly diagnosed patients (compared with healthy donors). After ASCT, patients who started nivolumab under 1 year later were excluded. Repertoire differences lack defined causes, possibly disease activity or prior therapy.

Profiling relied on immunoSEQ multiplex PCR, and the TCRdb table lists in-frame clones only, not all of them. Of around 29,000 clones in the sample, about four fifths were seen once. Time point meaning: cycle 4 day 1 (C4D1), after more than five weeks of nivolumab. Patients all relapsed after autologous stem cell transplantation, and there was variation in brentuximab vedotin exposure. Purification of CD4+ T cells from thawed PBMCs was performed via magnetic negative selection. This clonotype was sampled from a human donor with classical Hodgkin lymphoma. The material sequenced was CD4+ T cells from blood, taken before the fourth cycle of nivolumab. The chain joins TRBV6-5 to TRBJ1-1; D gene ambiguous. CDR3 DNA: TGTGCCAGCAGTTACTCGTGGCCTTCGGGAGCTGAAGCTTTCTTT. It codes for CASSYSWPSGAEAFF.